This T cell receptor beta chain was captured by sequencing in a study of CD8+ T cells in alopecia areata. Study in general: Those treated were given oral tofacitinib at 5 to 10 mg twice daily. Notes on the study in general: Among patients, TCR sharing was less clear than in mice, a difference possibly due in part to HLA diversity in the patient population. It was lesional scalp, especially alopecia totalis/universalis, that showed higher clonality than normal scalp.

Obtained from alopecia areata patients were lesional scalp punch biopsies along with peripheral blood. Sequencing relied on a cDNA template that was reverse transcribed from extracted RNA. Using immunoSEQ multiplex PCR, the repertoire was profiled, and TCRdb retains in-frame clones only, with some absent. Counted here are 150,000 to 200,000 clones, 59% occurring once; the ten biggest clones make up under 15%. Only a few counts were recorded for this clone. The antigen remains unidentified. Germline CDR1 and CDR2: SQVTM and ANQGSEA. This CDR3 is 11 amino acids long. Germline trimming cut 5 bases from V and 6 bases from J; bases unmatched to any gene: 3.

This receptor was taken from a human donor with alopecia areata. The chain is built from TRBV29-1 and TRBJ1-2; the match to TRBD1 covers 7 bases. The source was CD4+ T cells sorted from blood, collected at week 0. CDR3 bases: TGCAGCGTTACAGGGGAGGATGGCTACACCTTC. As protein: CSVTGEDGYTF.